The source of this TCR beta chain is a study of read filtering for tumor transcriptome and immune sequencing. Study details: By R-ISS, stages I, II and III held about 8, 17 and 7 patients. Findings and limits, study-wide: Compared with RNA-seq, IR-seq gave much higher clonotype depth and reliability. About four fifths of IR-seq clonotypes had a single read, yet these held around 3.5% of reads.

From 300 to 400 ng of RNA, a library with molecular barcoded alpha/delta and beta/gamma adaptors was made. MiXCR was run by TCRdb on the reads, yielding one entry per CDR3 protein. This sample yields approximately 59,000 distinct CDR3 sequences, of which over 9% are seen a single time; approximately 16% belongs to the top ten. At the time of active disease, bone marrow was collected from every patient. Losses at the gene ends were 0 bases for V and 4 bases for J; bases not matched to a gene: 7. Germline CDR1 and CDR2: SGHRS and YFSETQ. The CDR3 covers 17 residues. Many counts were recorded for this clonotype. Its antigen is as yet unknown.

The sequencing input was a population of CD138-negative cells sorted from bone marrow. The V call is TRBV5-1, the J call TRBJ2-5, with 12 bases that match TRBD2. This sequence originates from a donor older than 35 with multiple myeloma. CDR3 coding DNA: TGCGCCAGCAGCTTGGTGGCTAGCGGGGGGGCAGGAGAGACCCAGTACTTC. It yields the protein CASSLVASGGAGETQYF.